This TCR beta chain was observed in a study of T cell changes during pregnancy in multiple sclerosis. TCRdb's table, derived via immunoSEQ multiplex PCR, lists solely in-frame clones and lacks some. The sample comprises approximately 60,000 clones, about 83% of which are singletons, and approximately 5% rests with the top ten. With V trimmed by 0 bases and J by 0 bases, 11 bases remained unmatched. Germline V lookup: CDR1 SGHRS, CDR2 YFSETQ. The CDR3 sequence is 19 residues long. The sample taken for sequencing was peripheral blood from another person, used as feeder cells. The receptor was isolated from a human donor whose cells served as feeder cells for cultures in a pregnancy study. V is TRBV5-1 and J is TRBJ2-7; 11 bases are shared with TRBD1. The CDR3 loop reads CASSLAFQRTGGFSYEQYF. CDR3 in DNA: TGCGCCAGCAGCTTGGCCTTCCAACGGACAGGGGGCTTCTCCTACGAGCAGTACTTC.